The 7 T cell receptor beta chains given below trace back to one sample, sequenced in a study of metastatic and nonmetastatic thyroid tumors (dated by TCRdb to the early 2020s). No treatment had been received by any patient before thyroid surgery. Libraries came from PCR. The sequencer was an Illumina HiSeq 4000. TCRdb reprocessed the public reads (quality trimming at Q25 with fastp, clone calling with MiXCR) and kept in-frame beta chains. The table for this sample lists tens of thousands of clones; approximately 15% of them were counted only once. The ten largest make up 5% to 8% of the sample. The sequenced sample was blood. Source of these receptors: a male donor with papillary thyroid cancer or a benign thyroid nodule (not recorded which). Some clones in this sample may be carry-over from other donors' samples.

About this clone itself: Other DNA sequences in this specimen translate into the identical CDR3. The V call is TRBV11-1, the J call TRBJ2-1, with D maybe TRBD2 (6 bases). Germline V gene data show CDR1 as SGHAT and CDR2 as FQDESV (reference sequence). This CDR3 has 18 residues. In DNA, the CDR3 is TGTGCAAGTAGCACACGCGAGGTAGCGGTCGTCTCCTACAATGAGCAGTTCTTC. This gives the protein CASSTREVAVVSYNEQFF.

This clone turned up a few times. The CDR3 DNA sequence: TGTGCCATCAGTGAATCCGCCCCAAGTATCAACACTGAAGCTTTCTTT. Translated: CAISESAPSINTEAFF. The chain combines TRBV10-3 with TRBJ1-1; D is unclear. V lost 3 bases, J lost 2 bases, and 16 bases lay in between. Germline V gene data show CDR1 as ENHRY and CDR2 as SYGVKD. CDR3 length: 16 residues.

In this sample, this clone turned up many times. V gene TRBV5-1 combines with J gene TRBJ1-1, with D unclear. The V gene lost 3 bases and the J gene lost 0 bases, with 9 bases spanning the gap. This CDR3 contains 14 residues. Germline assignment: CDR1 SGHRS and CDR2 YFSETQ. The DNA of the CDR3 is TGCGCCAGCAGCTACGAGGGTTTGAACACTGAAGCTTTCTTT. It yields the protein CASSYEGLNTEAFF.

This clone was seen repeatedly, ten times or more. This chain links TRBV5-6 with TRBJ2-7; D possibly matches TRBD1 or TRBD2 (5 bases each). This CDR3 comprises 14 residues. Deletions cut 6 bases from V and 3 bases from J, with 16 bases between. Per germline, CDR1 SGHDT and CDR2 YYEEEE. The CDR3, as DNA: TGTGCCAGCAACACTCGGGGACGGTACTACGAGCAGTACTTC. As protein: CASNTRGRYYEQYF. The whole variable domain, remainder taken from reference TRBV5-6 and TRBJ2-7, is DAGVTQSPTHLIKTRGQQVTLRCSPKSGHDTVSWYQQALGQGPQFIFQYYEEEERQRGNFPDRFSGHQFPNYSSELNVNALLLGDSALYLCASNTRGRYYEQYFGPGTRLTVT.

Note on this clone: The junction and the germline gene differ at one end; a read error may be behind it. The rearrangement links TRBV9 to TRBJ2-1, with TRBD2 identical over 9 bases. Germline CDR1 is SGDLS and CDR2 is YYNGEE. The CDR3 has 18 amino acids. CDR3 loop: CASSVEATSGLLYNEQFF. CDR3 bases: TGTGCTAGCAGCGTAGAGGCGACTAGCGGTCTTCTATACAATGAGCAGTTCTTC.

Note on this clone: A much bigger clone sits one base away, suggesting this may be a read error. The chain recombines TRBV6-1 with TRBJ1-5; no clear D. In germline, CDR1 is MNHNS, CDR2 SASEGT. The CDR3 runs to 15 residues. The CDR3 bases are TGTGCCAGTAGTCAGCAGGACGGTCTCAATCAGCCCCATCATTTT. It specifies CASSQQDGLNQPHHF.

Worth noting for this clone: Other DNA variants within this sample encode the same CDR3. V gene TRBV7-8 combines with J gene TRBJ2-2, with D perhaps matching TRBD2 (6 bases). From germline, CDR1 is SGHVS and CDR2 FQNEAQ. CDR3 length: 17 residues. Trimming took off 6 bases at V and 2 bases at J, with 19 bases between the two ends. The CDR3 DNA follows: TGTGCCAGCAGTTTACCCACCGGGAGAGGTAACACCGGGGAGCTGTTTTTT. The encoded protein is CASSLPTGRGNTGELFF. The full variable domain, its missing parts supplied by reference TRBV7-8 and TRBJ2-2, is GAGVSQSPRYKVAKRGQDVALRCDPISGHVSLFWYQQALGQGPEFLTYFQNEAQLDKSGLPSDRFFAERPEGSVSTLKIQRTQQEDSAVYLCASSLPTGRGNTGELFFGEGSRLTVL.